This TCR beta chain derives from a study of OX40 agonist ivuxolimab in advanced cancers. This table comes from immunoSEQ multiplex PCR, and its TCRdb copy is limited to in-frame clones, with some not included. The sample carries just over 50,000 clones, roughly 84% recorded once. This TCR derives from an adult with an advanced solid tumor such as melanoma, head and neck, liver or kidney cancer. The starting material was CD4+ or CD8+ T cells sorted from blood, obtained in a trial of the OX40 agonist ivuxolimab.

CDR3 nucleotides: TGTGCCAGCAGCTTTGGAGCGGGGGCATTCACAGATACGCAGTATTTT. This encodes CASSFGAGAFTDTQYF. The genes are TRBV5-6 and TRBJ2-3, with TRBD2 matching 8 bases. The CDR3 totals 16 residues. After removal of 2 bases from V and 2 bases from J, the junction contained 7 bases not matched to a gene. Germline V lookup: CDR1 SGHDT, CDR2 YYEEEE. Together with reference TRBV5-6 and TRBJ2-3, the CDR3 gives the full variable domain: DAGVTQSPTHLIKTRGQQVTLRCSPKSGHDTVSWYQQALGQGPQFIFQYYEEEERQRGNFPDRFSGHQFPNYSSELNVNALLLGDSALYLCASSFGAGAFTDTQYFGPGTRLTVL.